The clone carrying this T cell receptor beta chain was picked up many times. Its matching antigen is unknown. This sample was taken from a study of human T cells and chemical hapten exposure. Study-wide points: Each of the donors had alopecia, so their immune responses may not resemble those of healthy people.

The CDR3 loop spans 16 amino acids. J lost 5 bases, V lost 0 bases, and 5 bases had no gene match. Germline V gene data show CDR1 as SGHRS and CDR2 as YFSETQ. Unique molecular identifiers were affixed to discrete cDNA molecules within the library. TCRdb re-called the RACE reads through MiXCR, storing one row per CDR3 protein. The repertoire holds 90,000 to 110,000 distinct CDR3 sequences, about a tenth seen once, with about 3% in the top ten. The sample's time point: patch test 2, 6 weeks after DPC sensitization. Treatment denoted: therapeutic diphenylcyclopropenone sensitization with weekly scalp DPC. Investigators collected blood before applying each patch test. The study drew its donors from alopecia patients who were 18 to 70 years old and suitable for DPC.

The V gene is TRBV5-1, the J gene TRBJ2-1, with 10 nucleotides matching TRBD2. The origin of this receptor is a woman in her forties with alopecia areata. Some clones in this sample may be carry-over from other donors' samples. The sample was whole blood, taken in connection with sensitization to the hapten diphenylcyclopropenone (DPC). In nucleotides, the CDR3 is TGCGCCAGCAGCTTGGATGGACTAGCGGCGAACAATGAGCAGTTCTTC. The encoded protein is CASSLDGLAANNEQFF. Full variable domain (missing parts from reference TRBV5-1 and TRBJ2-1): KAGVTQTPRYLIKTRGQQVTLSCSPISGHRSVSWYQQTPGQGLQFLFEYFSETQRNKGNFPGRFSGRQFSNSRSEMNVSTLELGDSALYLCASSLDGLAANNEQFFGPGTRLTVL.